Listed below are T cell receptor beta chains from one sample, sequenced in a study of naive and memory T cell subsets. One entry per CDR3 protein, called by TCRdb with MiXCR from the UMI-ligation and nested PCR reads. Of approximately 80,000 distinct CDR3 sequences listed, 9% are singletons. Specimen: naive CD8+ T cells from blood. These receptors all stem from a human donor in good health. The CDR3 runs from the conserved cysteine through the conserved F or W. The D gene is left open where the match is weak. Size is stated for part of the rows, as once, few or many counts, or as a class when the clone is expanded.

clone_size	d_call	v_call	j_call	cdr3_nt	cdr3_aa
.	.	TRBV27	TRBJ1-5	TGTGCCAGCGGATTTGATCAGCCCCAGCATTTT	CASGFDQPQHF
.	TRBD1	TRBV3-1	TRBJ1-1	TGTGCCAGCAGCCAACCAGGGGGGGTGAACACTGAAGCTTTCTTT	CASSQPGGVNTEAFF
many	.	TRBV5-1	TRBJ1-6	TGCGCCAGCAGTCCTACTGGAGCTTCACCCCTCCACTTT	CASSPTGASPLHF
few	TRBD1	TRBV12-3/TRBV12-4	TRBJ2-1	TGTGCCAGCAGTCCGACAGGGTCCTACAATGAGCAGTTCTTC	CASSPTGSYNEQFF
many	.	TRBV20-1	TRBJ2-3	TGCAGTAGCGGAAGCACAGATACGCAGTATTTT	CSSGSTDTQYF
few	TRBD1	TRBV6-2/TRBV6-3	TRBJ1-5	TGTGCCAGCAGTTACCCTGGACAGGGGATGAGCAATCAGCCCCAGCATTTT	CASSYPGQGMSNQPQHF
many	TRBD1	TRBV5-6	TRBJ2-1	TGTGCCAGCAGCTTGGGGACAGGGGTTAATGAGCAGTTCTTC	CASSLGTGVNEQFF
.	.	TRBV6-1	TRBJ1-4	TGTGCCAGCAGTTGGACATCCGTTGCAACTAATGAAAAACTGTTTTTT	CASSWTSVATNEKLFF
many	.	TRBV29-1	TRBJ2-2	TGCAGCGTTTCTTTCCCGAATGGGTTGGCCGGGGAGCTGTTTTTT	CSVSFPNGLAGELFF
few	TRBD2	TRBV3-1	TRBJ2-1	TGTGCCACCAGACTAGCGGGAGCCTACAATGAGCAGTTCTTC	CATRLAGAYNEQFF
few	.	TRBV6-5	TRBJ2-7	TGTGCCAGCAGTTACCTTCTTTCCCTAGCGAGCTCCTACGAGCAGTACTTC	CASSYLLSLASSYEQYF
.	.	TRBV6-5	TRBJ2-1	TGTGCCAGCAGTTACTCGGACGGAAACAATGAGCAGTTCTTC	CASSYSDGNNEQFF
many	TRBD2	TRBV7-9	TRBJ2-5	TGTGCCAGCAGCCCTCCCGGGACTAGCGGCCAAGAGACCCAGTACTTC	CASSPPGTSGQETQYF
.	.	TRBV28	TRBJ2-2	TGTGCCAGCAGTCCTCCCCCGACAGGTCCGGACACCGGGGAGCTGTTTTTT	CASSPPPTGPDTGELFF
many	.	TRBV27	TRBJ1-2	TGTGCCAGCAGTCCCCGACCTAAGGCGGACTATGGCTACACCTTC	CASSPRPKADYGYTF
few	TRBD1	TRBV28	TRBJ2-7	TGTGCCAGCAGTGTCCAGGGGGATGTTTACGAGCAGTACTTC	CASSVQGDVYEQYF
many	.	TRBV20-1	TRBJ1-1	TGCAGTGCTAGACAGGGACTGGAGACTGAAGCTTTCTTT	CSARQGLETEAFF
many	.	TRBV19	TRBJ2-1	TGTGCCAGTAGTAACGGACTTCCGAATGAGCAGTTCTTC	CASSNGLPNEQFF
many	.	TRBV6-5	TRBJ2-3	TGTGCCAGCAGTTACCAATTGGACAGGGCGGGAGGGGGCACAGATACGCAGTATTTT	CASSYQLDRAGGGTDTQYF
many	.	TRBV4-1	TRBJ2-3	TGCGCCAGCAGCCTGGGACTGCTAACTAGCACAGATACGCAGTATTTT	CASSLGLLTSTDTQYF
.	.	TRBV29-1	TRBJ1-2	TGCAGCGTTGAAAGGCAGGGCTCCTATGGCTACACCTTC	CSVERQGSYGYTF
.	.	TRBV3-1	TRBJ1-3	TGTGCCAGCAGCCAAAGCCCGACGGGATCTGGAAACACCATATATTTT	CASSQSPTGSGNTIYF
many	TRBD2	TRBV29-1	TRBJ2-5	TGCAGCGTCTGGACTAGCGGGACTCAAGAGACCCAGTACTTC	CSVWTSGTQETQYF
.	TRBD1	TRBV29-1	TRBJ2-1	TGCAGCGTGGATGGACAGGGGTTTAATGAGCAGTTCTTC	CSVDGQGFNEQFF
few	.	TRBV5-1	TRBJ2-5	TGCGCCAGCAGCTTGGCCGTCGGGTTGAAAGAGACCCAGTACTTC	CASSLAVGLKETQYF
.	TRBD2	TRBV11-2	TRBJ2-1	TGTGCCGGCAGCTCCTCGGGAGGAGCTAGCTCCTACAATGAGCAGTTCTTC	CAGSSSGGASSYNEQFF
.	.	TRBV5-1	TRBJ2-7	TGCGCCAGCAGCTGGGGACTTCACTACGAGCAGTACTTC	CASSWGLHYEQYF
many	.	TRBV10-3	TRBJ1-2	TGTGCCATCGGGTCCCTCGAGGATAATGGCTACACCTTC	CAIGSLEDNGYTF
many	TRBD1	TRBV29-1	TRBJ1-2	TGCAGCGTTGCACTAGGGACGACAGGGGCCGCCAACTATGGCTACACCTTC	CSVALGTTGAANYGYTF
many	.	TRBV7-6	TRBJ2-5	TGTGCCAGCAGCTACCGGACGGTCCAAGAGACCCAGTACTTC	CASSYRTVQETQYF
few	.	TRBV14	TRBJ1-1	TGTGCCAGCAGCCCCCATGGACAGAGGAACACTGAAGCTTTCTTT	CASSPHGQRNTEAFF
few	.	TRBV12-3/TRBV12-4	TRBJ2-7	TGTGCCAGCAGTTTCCCGGGACCCTACGAGCAGTACTTC	CASSFPGPYEQYF
many	TRBD2	TRBV27	TRBJ2-1	TGTGCCAGCAGTTACTCCCCTCCAGGGACTAGCGCATACAATGAGCAGTTCTTC	CASSYSPPGTSAYNEQFF
few	TRBD1	TRBV27	TRBJ2-1	TGTGCCAGCAGTGCTCCGGGACAGATTTACAATGAGCAGTTCTTC	CASSAPGQIYNEQFF
many	TRBD1	TRBV24-1	TRBJ2-1	TGTGCCACCAGTGATCTAACAGGGGGCGATGAGCAGTTCTTC	CATSDLTGGDEQFF
.	TRBD2	TRBV7-9	TRBJ2-1	TGTGCCAGCAGCCTAACCCAGACTAGCGGGACGACTGATGAGCAGTTCTTC	CASSLTQTSGTTDEQFF
.	.	TRBV15	TRBJ2-5	TGTGCCACCAGCAGAGATAGAGGGATAGACAGGCAAGAGACCCAGTACTTC	CATSRDRGIDRQETQYF
few	TRBD2	TRBV29-1	TRBJ2-3	TGCAGCGTTGACCCTAGCGGGGGCCTCACAGATACGCAGTATTTT	CSVDPSGGLTDTQYF
.	TRBD2	TRBV19	TRBJ2-5	TGTGCCACCAAGAGCGGGAGAGGACCGTACCAAGAGACCCAGTACTTC	CATKSGRGPYQETQYF
many	.	TRBV7-2	TRBJ2-5	TGTGCCAGCAGCTTCCAGCCGGGACTCAATGCCGGAGAGACCCAGTACTTC	CASSFQPGLNAGETQYF
many	.	TRBV20-1	TRBJ2-1	TGCAGTGCTAGAGGGGGCTCAGCGGGCCGCTACAATGAGCAGTTCTTC	CSARGGSAGRYNEQFF
.	.	TRBV29-1	TRBJ1-2	TGCAGCGGCCTACAAGGATCTAACTATGGCTACACCTTC	CSGLQGSNYGYTF
few	TRBD2	TRBV27	TRBJ2-3	TGTGCCAGCACCAGTGGAGCGGGAGGGTCAGATACGCAGTATTTT	CASTSGAGGSDTQYF
many	TRBD1	TRBV20-1	TRBJ1-2	TGCAGTGCTAGGTCGACAGGGGACTATGGCTACACCTTC	CSARSTGDYGYTF
many	.	TRBV4-3	TRBJ2-4	TGCGCCAGCAGCCAAGCCAGGGGTTCCAAAAACATTCAGTACTTC	CASSQARGSKNIQYF
many	.	TRBV5-1	TRBJ2-3	TGCGCCAGCAGCTTGGAGGGGGGCACAGATACGCAGTATTTT	CASSLEGGTDTQYF
.	.	TRBV29-1	TRBJ1-4	TGCAGCGTTGAAGATCAGGAGCTCGATGAAAAACTGTTTTTT	CSVEDQELDEKLFF
many	TRBD2	TRBV27	TRBJ2-5	TGTGCCAGCGCCCCGGGGGGGGGGACTCAAGAGACCCAGTACTTC	CASAPGGGTQETQYF